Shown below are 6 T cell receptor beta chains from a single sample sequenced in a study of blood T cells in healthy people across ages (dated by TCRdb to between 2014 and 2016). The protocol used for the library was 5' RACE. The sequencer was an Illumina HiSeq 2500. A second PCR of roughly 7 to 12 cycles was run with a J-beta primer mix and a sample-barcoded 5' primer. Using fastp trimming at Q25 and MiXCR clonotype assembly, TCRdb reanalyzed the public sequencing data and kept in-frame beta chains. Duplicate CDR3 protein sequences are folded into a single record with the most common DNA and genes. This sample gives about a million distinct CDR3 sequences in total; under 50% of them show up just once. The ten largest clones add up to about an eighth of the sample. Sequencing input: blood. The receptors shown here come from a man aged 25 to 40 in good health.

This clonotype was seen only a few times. The CDR3 DNA follows: TGTGCCAGCAGCCAAGTACGGGGGGGCACTGAAGCTTTCTTT. This encodes CASSQVRGGTEAFF. V is TRBV3-1 and J is TRBJ1-1, with a tentative D call TRBD1 (5 bases). The CDR3 runs to 14 residues. Germline CDR1 is LGHDT and CDR2 is YNNKEL (reference sequence). V lost 1 base and J lost 4, with 10 bases in between.

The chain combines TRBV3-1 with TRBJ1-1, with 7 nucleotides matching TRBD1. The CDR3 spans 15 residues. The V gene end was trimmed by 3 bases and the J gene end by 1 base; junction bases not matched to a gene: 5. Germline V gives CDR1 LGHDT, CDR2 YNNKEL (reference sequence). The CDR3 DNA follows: TGTGCCAGCAGCCATTTCGGGACAGAGAACACTGAAGCTTTCTTT. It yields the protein CASSHFGTENTEAFF.

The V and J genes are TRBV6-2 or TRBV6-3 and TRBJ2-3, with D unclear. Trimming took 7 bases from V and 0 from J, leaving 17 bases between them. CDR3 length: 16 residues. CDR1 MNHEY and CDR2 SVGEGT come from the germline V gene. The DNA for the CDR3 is TGTGCCAGCACTTCCACACCCCAGGCGAGCACAGATACGCAGTATTTT. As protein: CASTSTPQASTDTQYF.

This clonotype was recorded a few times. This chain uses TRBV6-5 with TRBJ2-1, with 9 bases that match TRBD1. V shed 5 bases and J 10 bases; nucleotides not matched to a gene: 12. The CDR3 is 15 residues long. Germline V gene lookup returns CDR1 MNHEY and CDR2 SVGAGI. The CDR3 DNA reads TGTGCCAGCAGTCTACCGGGACAGGGCCGGTACGAGCAGTTCTTC. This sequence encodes CASSLPGQGRYEQFF.

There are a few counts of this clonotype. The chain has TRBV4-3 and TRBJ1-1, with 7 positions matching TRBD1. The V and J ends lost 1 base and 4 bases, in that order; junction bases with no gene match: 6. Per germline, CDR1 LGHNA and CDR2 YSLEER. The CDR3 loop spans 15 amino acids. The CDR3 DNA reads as TGCGCCAGCAGCCAAGCTGACAGGGAAGGCACTGAAGCTTTCTTT. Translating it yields CASSQADREGTEAFF.

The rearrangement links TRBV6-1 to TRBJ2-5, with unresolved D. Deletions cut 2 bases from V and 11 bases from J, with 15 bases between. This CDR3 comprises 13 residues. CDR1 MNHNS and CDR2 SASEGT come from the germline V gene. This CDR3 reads CASSERAHNEQYF. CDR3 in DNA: TGTGCCAGCAGTGAAAGGGCCCACAATGAGCAGTACTTC.